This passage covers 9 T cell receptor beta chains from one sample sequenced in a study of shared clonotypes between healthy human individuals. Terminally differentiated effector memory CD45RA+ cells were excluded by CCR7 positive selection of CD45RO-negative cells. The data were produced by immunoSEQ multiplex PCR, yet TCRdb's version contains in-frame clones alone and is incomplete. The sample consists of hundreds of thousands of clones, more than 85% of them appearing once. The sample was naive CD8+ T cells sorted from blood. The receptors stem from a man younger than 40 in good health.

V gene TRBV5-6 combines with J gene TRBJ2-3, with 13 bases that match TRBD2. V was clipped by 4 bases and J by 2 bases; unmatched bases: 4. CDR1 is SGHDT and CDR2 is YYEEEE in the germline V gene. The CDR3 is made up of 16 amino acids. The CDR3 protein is CASSPGLAGVTDTQYF. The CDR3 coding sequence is TGTGCCAGCAGCCCCGGACTAGCGGGAGTCACAGATACGCAGTATTTT.

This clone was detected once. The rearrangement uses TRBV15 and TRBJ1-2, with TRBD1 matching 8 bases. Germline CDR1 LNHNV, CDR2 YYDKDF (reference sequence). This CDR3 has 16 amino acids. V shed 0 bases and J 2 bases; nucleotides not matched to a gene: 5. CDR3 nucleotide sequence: TGTGCCACCAGCAGAGATCAGGGACAGGCAAACTATGGCTACACCTTC. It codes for CATSRDQGQANYGYTF.

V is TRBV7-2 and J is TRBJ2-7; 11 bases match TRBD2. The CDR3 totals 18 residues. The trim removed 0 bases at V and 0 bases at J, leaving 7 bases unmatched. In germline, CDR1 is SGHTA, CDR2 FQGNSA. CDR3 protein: CASSLAQGLAVSSYEQYF. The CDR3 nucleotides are TGTGCCAGCAGCTTAGCGCAGGGACTAGCGGTTAGCTCCTACGAGCAGTACTTC.

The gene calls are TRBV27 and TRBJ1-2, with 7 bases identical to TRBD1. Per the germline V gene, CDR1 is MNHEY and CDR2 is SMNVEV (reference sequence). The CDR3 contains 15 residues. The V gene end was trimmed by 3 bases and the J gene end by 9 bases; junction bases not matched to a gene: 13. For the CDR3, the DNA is TGTGCCAGCAGTTTTTTAGGGGGCGCCCAGACTAGCTACACCTTC. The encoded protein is CASSFLGGAQTSYTF.

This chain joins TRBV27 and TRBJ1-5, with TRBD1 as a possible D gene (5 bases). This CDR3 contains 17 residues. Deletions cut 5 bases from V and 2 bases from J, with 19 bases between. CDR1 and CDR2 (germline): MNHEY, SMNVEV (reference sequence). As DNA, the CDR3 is TGTGCCAGCAGTACCCAGGTGGGGGTATCGGGCAATCAGCCCCAGCATTTT. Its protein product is CASSTQVGVSGNQPQHF.

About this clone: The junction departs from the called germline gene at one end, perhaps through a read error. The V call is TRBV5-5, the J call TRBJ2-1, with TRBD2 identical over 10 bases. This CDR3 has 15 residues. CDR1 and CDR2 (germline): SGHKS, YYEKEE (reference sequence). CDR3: CASSRVTSGKVGGVF. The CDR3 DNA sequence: TGTGCCAGCAGCCGTGTTACTAGCGGGAAGGTTGGCGGGGTCTTC.

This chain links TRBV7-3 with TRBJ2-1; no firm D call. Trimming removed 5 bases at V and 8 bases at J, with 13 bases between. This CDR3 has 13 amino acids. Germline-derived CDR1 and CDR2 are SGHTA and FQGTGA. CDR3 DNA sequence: TGTGCCAGCAGCCAGCCGGGTTCTCATGAGCAGTTCTTC. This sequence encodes CASSQPGSHEQFF.

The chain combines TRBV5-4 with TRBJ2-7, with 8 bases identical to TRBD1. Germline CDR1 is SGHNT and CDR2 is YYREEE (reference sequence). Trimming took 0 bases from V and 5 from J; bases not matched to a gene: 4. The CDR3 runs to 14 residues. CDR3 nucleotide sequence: TGTGCCAGCAGCTTGGGGGACAGGCCCCACGAGCAGTACTTC. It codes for CASSLGDRPHEQYF.

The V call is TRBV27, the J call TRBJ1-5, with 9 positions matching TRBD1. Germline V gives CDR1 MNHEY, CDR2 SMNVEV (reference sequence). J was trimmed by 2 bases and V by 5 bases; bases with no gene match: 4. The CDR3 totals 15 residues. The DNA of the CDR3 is TGTGCCAGCAGTACCCGGGACAGGGGCAATCAGCCCCAGCATTTT. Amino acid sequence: CASSTRDRGNQPQHF.